These 21 T cell receptor beta chains came from one sample sequenced in a study of cytomegalovirus exposure and HLA in healthy donors. Vbeta (60) and Jbeta (13) primers were used in the PCR. Assay used: immunoSEQ multiplex PCR; TCRdb lists only in-frame clones, some missing. The sample records 140,000 to 150,000 clones, around 85% being singletons. The source material was PBMCs. Receptors originate from a woman aged 30 to 39 in good health and CMV-seronegative.

The chain is built from TRBV7-8 and TRBJ1-3; 7 bases line up with TRBD1. The CDR3 runs 14 residues. Germline CDR1 and CDR2: SGHVS and FQNEAQ. V dropped 5 bases and J dropped 6; count of bases not matched to a gene: 7. The CDR3 DNA reads as TGTGCCAGCAGCGAACAGGGGATGGTAAACACCATATATTTT. Translated: CASSEQGMVNTIYF.

Only a few counts were recorded for this clone. The chain combines TRBV25-1 with TRBJ1-4; D remains unclear. Germline V gene data show CDR1 as MGHDK and CDR2 as SYGVNS. The CDR3 covers 15 residues. V was pared by 3 bases and J by 4 bases, with 12 bases between. As DNA, the CDR3 is TGTGCCAGCAGTGACTCGGGGTTCTTTAATGAAAAACTGTTTTTT. It translates to CASSDSGFFNEKLFF. Together with reference TRBV25-1 and TRBJ1-4, the CDR3 gives the full variable domain: EADIYQTPRYLVIGTGKKITLECSQTMGHDKMYWYQQDPGMELHLIHYSYGVNSTEKGDLSSESTVSRIRTEHFPLTLESARPSHTSQYLCASSDSGFFNEKLFFGSGTQLSVL.

The V gene is TRBV6-1, the J gene TRBJ1-5; D unclear. Germline values: CDR1 MNHNS, CDR2 SASEGT. The V end lost 4 bases, the J end lost 0 bases, and 10 bases lay between the germline ends. This CDR3 comprises 15 residues. CDR3 sequence (DNA): TGTGCCAGCAGTGTATTTAGTCATAGCAATCAGCCCCAGCATTTT. Amino acids: CASSVFSHSNQPQHF.

The chain uses TRBV6-1 and TRBJ2-5; 15 positions match TRBD2. V shed 3 bases and J 1 base; nucleotides not matched to a gene: 3. The CDR3 contains 17 residues. From germline, CDR1 is MNHNS and CDR2 SASEGT. CDR3 in DNA: TGTGCCAGCAGTGAGGGGACTAGCGGGGGGTTCCAAGAGACCCAGTACTTC. Residues: CASSEGTSGGFQETQYF.

The rearrangement uses TRBV10-3 and TRBJ2-1; D is possibly TRBD2 (6 bases). The CDR3 length is 14 residues. Trimming cost V 8 bases and J 8 bases, with 19 bases left between them. Germline V gene lookup returns CDR1 ENHRY and CDR2 SYGVKD. The CDR3 DNA is TGTGCCATCGCCACCGCGGGCCCTAGCGATGAGCAGTTCTTC. Amino acids: CAIATAGPSDEQFF.

This chain uses TRBV6-5 with TRBJ1-5; possibly TRBD1 for D (5 bases). The CDR3 covers 13 residues. The ends were cut back, 5 bases at V and 4 bases at J, with 9 bases in the middle. Germline loops: CDR1 MNHEY, CDR2 SVGAGI. The CDR3 DNA is TGTGCCAGCAGTATGGGGCCAAATCAGCCCCAGCATTTT. Translating gives CASSMGPNQPQHF.

This chain uses TRBV7-9 with TRBJ1-3; the match to TRBD1 covers 7 bases. Germline V CDR1 and CDR2: SEHNR, FQNEAQ (reference sequence). The length of the CDR3 is 14 residues. V shed 5 bases and J 4 bases; nucleotides not matched to a gene: 5. The CDR3 DNA follows: TGTGCCAGCAGCCCGACAGGGAGAGGAAACACCATATATTTT. Its protein is CASSPTGRGNTIYF.

The genes are TRBV4-1 and TRBJ1-1; 9 bases line up with TRBD1. This CDR3 spans 17 amino acids. V shed 3 bases, J shed 1 base, and the junction held 9 bases outside the gene matches. CDR1 is MGHRA, CDR2 YSYEKL, per germline. DNA of the CDR3: TGCGCCAGCAGCCAGGGAACAGGGGGCGCAGGGAACACTGAAGCTTTCTTT. Translation gives CASSQGTGGAGNTEAFF.

A single count supports this clone. This sequence joins TRBV11-2 and TRBJ2-1, with 7 bases that match TRBD2. The CDR3 runs 16 residues. Per germline, CDR1 SGHAT and CDR2 FQNNGV. Trimming took 0 bases from V and 8 from J; bases not matched to a gene: 10. CDR3 amino acids: CASSLDWAGVVDEQFF. CDR3 DNA: TGTGCCAGCAGCTTAGATTGGGCGGGGGTGGTTGATGAGCAGTTCTTC.

This clone was detected only once. This rearrangement joins TRBV5-1 to TRBJ2-1; the D is unclear. This CDR3 region has 15 residues. V was trimmed by 2 bases and J by 1 base, leaving 10 bases between them. Looked up from germline, CDR1 is SGHRS and CDR2 is YFSETQ. The CDR3 here is CASSFVSESYNEQFF. The CDR3 bases are TGCGCCAGCAGCTTCGTCAGCGAATCCTACAATGAGCAGTTCTTC.

The chain employs TRBV19 and TRBJ2-1, with 9 bases identical to TRBD2. The CDR3 is made up of 18 amino acids. Germline V CDR1 and CDR2: LNHDA, SQIVND (reference sequence). V trimming: 1 base; J trimming: 6 bases; junction bases outside the gene matches: 13. In DNA form, the CDR3 reads TGTGCCAGTAGTATAGTGAGCCTGGCGGGGGGGCCGAGCAATGAGCAGTTCTTC. It codes for CASSIVSLAGGPSNEQFF.

This clone was seen a few times. This chain joins TRBV7-8 and TRBJ2-5; possible D gene TRBD1, 5 bases. The CDR3 runs to 14 residues. Looked up from germline, CDR1 is SGHVS and CDR2 is FQNEAQ. V lost 2 bases and J lost 2, with 9 bases in between. The CDR3 loop is CASSLLGRQETQYF. In DNA, the CDR3 is TGTGCCAGCAGCTTATTGGGGCGACAAGAGACCCAGTACTTC.

The genes are TRBV30 and TRBJ1-2; 8 nucleotides align to TRBD1. This CDR3 is built from 13 residues. Losses at the gene ends were 3 bases for V and 4 bases for J; bases not matched to a gene: 4. Per germline, CDR1 GTSNPN and CDR2 SVGIG (reference sequence). The CDR3 here is CAWRAQGAYGYTF. The CDR3 nucleotides read TGTGCCTGGAGAGCCCAGGGGGCCTATGGCTACACCTTC.

This clone was observed a few times. V usage is TRBV27 and J usage is TRBJ2-7; a weak D match, TRBD1 (6 bases). The CDR3 loop spans 13 amino acids. V dropped 10 bases and J dropped 4 bases, with 17 bases sitting between them. Germline assignment: CDR1 MNHEY and CDR2 SMNVEV (reference sequence). The CDR3 bases are TGTGCCACCATCGCCGGGACAAATTACGAGCAGTACTTC. Protein: CATIAGTNYEQYF.

The chain carries TRBV11-2 and TRBJ2-7, with a possible D match to TRBD1 (5 bases). V was trimmed by 5 bases and J by 2 bases, leaving 16 bases between them. Per germline, CDR1 SGHAT and CDR2 FQNNGV. The CDR3 extends over 15 amino acids. The CDR3 sequence is CASSLTARATYEQYF. As DNA, the CDR3 is TGTGCCAGCAGCCTCACCGCCAGGGCCACCTACGAGCAGTACTTC.

V is TRBV6-6 and J is TRBJ2-7; perhaps TRBD2 as D (5 bases). Germline CDR1 reads MNHNY; CDR2 reads SVGAGI (reference sequence). V lost 6 bases, J lost 7 bases, and 16 bases lay in between. The CDR3 runs 13 residues. CDR3 sequence reads: CASSSGISGEQYF. CDR3 sequence (DNA): TGTGCCAGCAGCTCCGGGATTTCGGGGGAGCAGTACTTC.

The chain recombines TRBV2 with TRBJ2-7, with 7 bases aligning to TRBD1. The CDR3 extends over 14 amino acids. V gave up 6 bases and J gave up 2 bases; unmatched junction bases: 7. Germline V gene sequence: CDR1 SNHLY, CDR2 FYNNEI. CDR3 nucleotide sequence: TGTGCCAGCAGAGGGACAGTTGTCCCCTACGAGCAGTACTTC. This encodes CASRGTVVPYEQYF.

This chain links TRBV2 with TRBJ2-3; 7 bases are a match to TRBD1. The V gene's germline CDR1 is SNHLY and CDR2 FYNNEI. V shed 4 bases, J shed 4 bases, and the junction held 5 bases outside the gene matches. This CDR3 has 14 amino acids. The CDR3 nucleotides read TGTGCCAGCAGTGGACCGGGACAGTCAGATACGCAGTATTTT. It encodes CASSGPGQSDTQYF.

This clone came up a few times. V is TRBV7-9 and J is TRBJ1-1; D remains ambiguous. The length of the CDR3 is 14 residues. From germline, CDR1 is SEHNR and CDR2 FQNEAQ (reference sequence). Trimming removed 5 bases from V and 1 base from J, with 11 bases in between. This CDR3 is CASSLARGNTEAFF. In DNA form, the CDR3 reads TGTGCCAGCAGCCTCGCACGGGGGAACACTGAAGCTTTCTTT.

This chain links TRBV28 with TRBJ2-7; D is unclear. Germline CDR1 reads MDHEN; CDR2 reads SYDVKM. The CDR3 is 14 residues long. Between the trimmed V and J ends, which lost 6 bases and 1 base, there was a span of 13 bases. This chain's CDR3 is CASSPSMASYEQYF. The CDR3 region has the DNA TGTGCCAGCAGCCCCTCGATGGCATCCTACGAGCAGTACTTC.

The chain carries TRBV7-9 and TRBJ2-5; 14 positions agree with TRBD2. Trimming took 4 bases from V and 4 from J; bases not matched to a gene: 5. The CDR3 consists of 16 residues. Germline values: CDR1 SEHNR, CDR2 FQNEAQ (reference sequence). CDR3 protein: CASSWGLAGAGETQYF. DNA of the CDR3: TGTGCCAGCAGCTGGGGACTAGCGGGAGCTGGAGAGACCCAGTACTTC.